This TCR beta chain was identified during a study of shared clonotypes between healthy human individuals. V lost 6 bases to trimming and J lost 6 bases, with 14 bases between them. This CDR3 has 13 residues. The germline V gene encodes CDR1 LGHNT and CDR2 FRNRAP. Clones were read by immunoSEQ multiplex PCR, and TCRdb kept only the in-frame ones, dropping some. The data hold 1.6 million or so clones, with just under 99% observed a single time. Material: naive CD4+ T cells sorted from blood. Subset denoted: CD45RA+ positively selected. The chain combines TRBV12-5 with TRBJ1-2; unclear D gene. The sequence was collected from a man under 40 in good health. For the CDR3, the DNA is TGTGCTAGTGGCCCACGAGGGTTAGATGGCTACACCTTC. It yields the protein CASGPRGLDGYTF.